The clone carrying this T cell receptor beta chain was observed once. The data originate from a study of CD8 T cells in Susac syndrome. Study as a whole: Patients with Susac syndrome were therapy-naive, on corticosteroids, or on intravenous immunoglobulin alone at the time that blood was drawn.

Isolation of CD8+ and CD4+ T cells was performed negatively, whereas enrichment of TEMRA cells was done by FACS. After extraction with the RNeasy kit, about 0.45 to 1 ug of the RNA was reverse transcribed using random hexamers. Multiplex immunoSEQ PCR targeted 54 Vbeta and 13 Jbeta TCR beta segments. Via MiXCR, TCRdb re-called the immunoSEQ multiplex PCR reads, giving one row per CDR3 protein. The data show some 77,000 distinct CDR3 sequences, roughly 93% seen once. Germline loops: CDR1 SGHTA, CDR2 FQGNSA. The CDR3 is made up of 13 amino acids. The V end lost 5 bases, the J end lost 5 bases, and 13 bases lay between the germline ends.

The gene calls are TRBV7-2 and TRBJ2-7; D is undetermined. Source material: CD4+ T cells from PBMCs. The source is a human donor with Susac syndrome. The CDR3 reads CASSQALRDEQYF. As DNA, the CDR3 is TGTGCCAGCAGCCAAGCCCTACGGGACGAGCAGTACTTC.